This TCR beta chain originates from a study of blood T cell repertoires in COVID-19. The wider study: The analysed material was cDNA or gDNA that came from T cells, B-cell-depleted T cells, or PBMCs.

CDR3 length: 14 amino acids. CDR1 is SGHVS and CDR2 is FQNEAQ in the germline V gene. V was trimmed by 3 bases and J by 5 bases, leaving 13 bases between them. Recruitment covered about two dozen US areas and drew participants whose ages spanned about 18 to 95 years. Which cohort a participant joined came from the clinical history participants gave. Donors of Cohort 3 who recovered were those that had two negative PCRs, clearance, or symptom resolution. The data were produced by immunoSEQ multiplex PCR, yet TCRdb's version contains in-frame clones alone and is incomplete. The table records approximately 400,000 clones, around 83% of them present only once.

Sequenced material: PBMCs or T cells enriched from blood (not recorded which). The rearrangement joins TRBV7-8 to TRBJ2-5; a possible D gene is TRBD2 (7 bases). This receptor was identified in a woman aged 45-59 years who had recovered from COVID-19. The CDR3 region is CASSFWGGRETQYF. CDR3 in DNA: TGTGCCAGCAGCTTCTGGGGGGGGCGGGAGACCCAGTACTTC.